The next 13 T cell receptor beta chains were all read from a single sample in a study of T cell responses to AZD1222 COVID-19 vaccine. The data were produced by immunoSEQ multiplex PCR, yet TCRdb's version contains in-frame clones alone and is incomplete. The sample includes tens of thousands of clones, roughly nine tenths of them seen just once. The material was peripheral blood, obtained 28 days after the second AZD1222 dose. These receptors were collected from an adult who received the AZD1222 COVID-19 vaccine.

This chain uses TRBV5-1 with TRBJ2-3, with 14 bases matching TRBD2. The CDR3 totals 18 residues. Germline CDR1 and CDR2: SGHRS and YFSETQ. Trimming at V came to 6 bases and at J to 1 base, leaving 10 bases not matched to a gene. The CDR3 nucleotides are TGCGCCAGCACAAGCTTATCGGGACTAGCGGGGGGCACAGATACGCAGTATTTT. This translates into CASTSLSGLAGGTDTQYF.

The chain is built from TRBV6-5 and TRBJ1-6; no reliable D call. Germline CDR1 MNHEY, CDR2 SVGAGI. CDR3 length: 16 residues. V lost 2 bases, J lost 0 bases, and 8 bases lay in between. The CDR3 spells CASSYTAVSYNSPLHF. The CDR3 DNA reads TGTGCCAGCAGTTACACGGCAGTCTCCTATAATTCACCCCTCCACTTT.

V and J are TRBV7-9 and TRBJ2-1; TRBD2 matches at 9 bases. This CDR3 contains 15 residues. The germline V gene encodes CDR1 SEHNR and CDR2 FQNEAQ (reference sequence). V lost 5 bases and J lost 7; bases outside the gene matches: 9. The CDR3 region is CASSTLAGRRNEQFF. Here the CDR3 DNA reads TGTGCCAGCAGCACCCTAGCGGGGCGTCGGAATGAGCAGTTCTTC.

The chain recombines TRBV20-1 with TRBJ2-7; 10 nucleotides agree with TRBD1. The CDR3 is made up of 13 amino acids. The germline V gene encodes CDR1 DFQATT and CDR2 SNEGSKA (reference sequence). The V segment lost 3 bases and the J segment 3 bases; nucleotides outside the gene matches: 2. The CDR3 protein is CSASGTGDYEQYV. The CDR3 coding sequence is TGCAGTGCTAGTGGGACAGGGGACTACGAGCAGTACGTC.

This clone was seen only a few times. V gene TRBV11-2 combines with J gene TRBJ2-1; D remains unclear. Trimming shortened V by 1 base and J by 4 bases, and 5 bases separated the two germline ends. This CDR3 is 13 amino acids long. Germline V gene lookup returns CDR1 SGHAT and CDR2 FQNNGV. The CDR3 here is CASSLVQYNEQFF. CDR3 nucleotides: TGTGCCAGCAGCTTAGTACAGTACAATGAGCAGTTCTTC.

The CDR3 DNA is TGTGCCTGGGCCCCGGACAGGGGGCATTCACCCCTCCACTTT. This encodes CAWAPDRGHSPLHF. The chain links TRBV30 to TRBJ1-6, with 11 bases lining up with TRBD1. Looked up from germline, CDR1 is GTSNPN and CDR2 is SVGIG (reference sequence). The junction had 5 bases not matched to a gene; V was cut back by 5 bases and J by 8 bases. There are 14 residues in the CDR3. The full variable domain, rest sourced from reference TRBV30 and TRBJ1-6, is SQTIHQWPATLVQPVGSPLSLECTVEGTSNPNLYWYRQAAGRGLQLLFYSVGIGQISSEVPQNLSASRPQDRQFILSSKKLLLSDSGFYLCAWAPDRGHSPLHFGNGTRLTVT.

This clone was counted only a few times. This rearrangement joins TRBV24-1 to TRBJ1-4; D gene uncertain. Deletions cut 3 bases from V and 1 base from J, with 11 bases between. In germline, CDR1 is KGHDR, CDR2 SFDVKD. The CDR3 extends over 16 amino acids. CDR3 in DNA: TGTGCCACCAGTGATCCGGGTGGTGGAACTAATGAAAAACTGTTTTTT. Encoded protein: CATSDPGGGTNEKLFF.

This clone came up once. The chain has TRBV11-3 and TRBJ2-5; D is unclear. The CDR3 contains 13 residues. V was pared by 1 base and J by 4 bases, with 7 bases between. Per the germline V gene, CDR1 is SGHNT and CDR2 is YENEEA. CDR3 sequence reads: CASSLGAPETQYF. The CDR3 DNA sequence: TGTGCCAGCAGCTTAGGGGCCCCAGAGACCCAGTACTTC.

The rearrangement joins TRBV19 to TRBJ1-2; D gene unclear. CDR3 length: 12 residues. V was trimmed by 6 bases and J by 4 bases, leaving 9 bases between them. Germline V gene sequence: CDR1 LNHDA, CDR2 SQIVND (reference sequence). The CDR3, as DNA: TGTGCCAGTAGCGGGTCTCGCTATGGCTACACCTTC. Protein: CASSGSRYGYTF.

Here the CDR3 reads CASSPDTRNSPLHF. CDR3 coding DNA: TGTGCCAGCTCACCGGACACTCGTAATTCACCCCTCCACTTT. The V call is TRBV18, the J call TRBJ1-6; weak D call: TRBD1 (5 bases). This CDR3 comprises 14 residues. V lost 3 bases and J lost 6, with 9 bases in between. CDR1 and CDR2 (germline): KGHSH, LQKENI.

Concerning this clone itself: One end of the junction does not line up with germline, which may come from a read error. CDR3 sequence reads: CASSISKGTGYGYTF. DNA of the CDR3: TGTGCCAGCAGTATATCAAAAGGGACAGGCTATGGCTACACCTTC. V gene TRBV27 combines with J gene TRBJ1-2; 8 bases are shared with TRBD1. This CDR3 has 15 amino acids. Germline V gene sequence: CDR1 MNHEY, CDR2 SMNVEV (reference sequence).

The chain has TRBV5-1 and TRBJ2-7; TRBD1 matches 7 bases. V lost 0 bases to trimming and J lost 4 bases; unmatched junction nucleotides: 4. The CDR3 spans 14 residues. Germline V gene sequence: CDR1 SGHRS, CDR2 YFSETQ. The CDR3 sequence is CASSLEGQKYEQYF. The CDR3 DNA follows: TGCGCCAGCAGCTTGGAGGGACAGAAATACGAGCAGTACTTC.

The chain uses TRBV21-1 and TRBJ2-1; the listed D gene, TRBD2, was not tested against the DNA. TRBV21-1 constitutes a pseudogene. The CDR3 length is 19 residues. The CDR3 bases are TGTGCCAGCAGCAAAATCCCCCGAAACTCGCGGGGGGGATACAATGAGCAGTTCTTC. It translates to CASSKIPRNSRGGYNEQFF.